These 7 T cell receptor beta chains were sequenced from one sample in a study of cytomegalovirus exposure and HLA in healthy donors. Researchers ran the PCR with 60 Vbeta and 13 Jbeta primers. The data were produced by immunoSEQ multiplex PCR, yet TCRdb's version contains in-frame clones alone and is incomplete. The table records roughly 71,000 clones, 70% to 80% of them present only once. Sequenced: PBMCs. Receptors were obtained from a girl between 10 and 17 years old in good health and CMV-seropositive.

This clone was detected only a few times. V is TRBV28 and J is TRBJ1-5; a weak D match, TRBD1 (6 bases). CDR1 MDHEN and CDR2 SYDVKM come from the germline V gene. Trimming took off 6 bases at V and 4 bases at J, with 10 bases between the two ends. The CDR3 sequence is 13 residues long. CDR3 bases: TGTGCCAGCAGAGCACAGGGAAATCAGCCCCAGCATTTT. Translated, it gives CASRAQGNQPQHF.

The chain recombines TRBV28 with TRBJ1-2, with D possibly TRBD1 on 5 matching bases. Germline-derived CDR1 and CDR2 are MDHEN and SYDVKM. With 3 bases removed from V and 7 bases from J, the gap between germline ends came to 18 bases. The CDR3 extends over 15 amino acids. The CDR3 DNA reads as TGTGCCAGCAGTTTGGGGGGGACTGGGATGCTTGGCTACACCTTC. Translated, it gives CASSLGGTGMLGYTF.

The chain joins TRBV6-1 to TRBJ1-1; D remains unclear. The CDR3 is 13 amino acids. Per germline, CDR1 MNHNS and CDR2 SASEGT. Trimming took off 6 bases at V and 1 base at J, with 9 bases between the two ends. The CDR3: CASSDEGNTEAFF. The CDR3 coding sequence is TGTGCCAGCAGCGACGAGGGGAACACTGAAGCTTTCTTT.

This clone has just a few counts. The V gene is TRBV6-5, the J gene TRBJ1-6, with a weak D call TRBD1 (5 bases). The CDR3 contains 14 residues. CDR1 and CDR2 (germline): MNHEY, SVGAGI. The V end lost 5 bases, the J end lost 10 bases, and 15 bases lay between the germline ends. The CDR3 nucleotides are TGTGCCAGCAGTCGTTCTGGGGAGGGGTCACCCCTCCACTTT. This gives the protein CASSRSGEGSPLHF.

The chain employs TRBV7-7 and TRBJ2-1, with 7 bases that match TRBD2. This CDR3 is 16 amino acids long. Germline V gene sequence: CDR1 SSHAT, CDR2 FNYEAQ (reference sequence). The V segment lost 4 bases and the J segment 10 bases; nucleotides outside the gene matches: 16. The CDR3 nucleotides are TGTGCCAGCAGCTACTCAACCTTAGCGGGCAGCGGGGAGCAGTTCTTC. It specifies CASSYSTLAGSGEQFF.

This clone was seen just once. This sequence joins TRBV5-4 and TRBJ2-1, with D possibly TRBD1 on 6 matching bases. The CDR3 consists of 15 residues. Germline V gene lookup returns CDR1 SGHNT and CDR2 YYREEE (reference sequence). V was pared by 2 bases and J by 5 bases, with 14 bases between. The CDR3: CASSLQSRGNNEQFF. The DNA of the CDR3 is TGTGCCAGCAGCTTACAAAGCAGGGGCAACAATGAGCAGTTCTTC.

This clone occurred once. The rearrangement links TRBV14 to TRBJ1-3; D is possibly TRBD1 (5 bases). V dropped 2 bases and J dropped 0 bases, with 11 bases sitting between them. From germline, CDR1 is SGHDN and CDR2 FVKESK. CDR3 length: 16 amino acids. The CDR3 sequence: CASSQLADTSGNTIYF. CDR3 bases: TGTGCCAGCAGCCAACTCGCGGACACCTCTGGAAACACCATATATTTT.